This is a list of T cell receptor beta chains from one sample in a study of response to subunit inactivated influenza vaccine. TCRdb re-called the RT-PCR reads with MiXCR, one entry per CDR3 protein. The data hold over 800,000 distinct CDR3 sequences, with approximately 21% observed a single time. This material consisted of PBMCs from blood, taken more than 4 days after vaccination. The receptors stem from a man aged 50 or older who received an inactivated influenza vaccine. Both conserved end residues are part of each CDR3.

j_gene,v_gene,CDR3aa
TRBJ2-1,TRBV12-3/TRBV12-4,CASTFASNEQFF
TRBJ2-7,TRBV6-1,CASSDGTPSSYEQYF
TRBJ2-1,TRBV6-2/TRBV6-3,CASSYGGQKNEQFF
TRBJ1-6,TRBV6-5,CASSSGLGGSSPLHF
TRBJ2-5,TRBV5-1,CASSAGQEEYF
TRBJ2-3,TRBV28,CASSLSRGFGTAEPAQYF
TRBJ1-5,TRBV15,CATSTWVGGGQPQHF
TRBJ2-3,TRBV5-1,CASSSKPRGQNTDTQYF
TRBJ2-2,TRBV20-1,CSATTANTGELFF
TRBJ2-7,TRBV12-3/TRBV12-4,CASILYRRTGAYEQYF
TRBJ2-7,TRBV28,CASRQSGSGSYEQYF
TRBJ1-2,TRBV6-6,CASSRPGQGDLTF
TRBJ2-2,TRBV5-1,CASSWRQGAGGELFF
TRBJ1-1,TRBV29-1,CSVVLTEAFF
TRBJ1-1,TRBV20-1,CSASDSMNTEAFF
TRBJ2-2,TRBV11-2,CAGGQLAGELFF
TRBJ2-1,TRBV11-2,CASSPLLTGFDEQFF
TRBJ2-7,TRBV5-1,CASSTGGVGVNEQYF
TRBJ2-7,TRBV5-1,CASSLRTGEAYEQYF
TRBJ2-1,TRBV12-3/TRBV12-4,CASSSPAGGPYNEQFF
TRBJ1-1,TRBV2,CASSDPGGQGATEAFF
TRBJ2-5,TRBV20-1,CSAANPKGETQYF
TRBJ2-3,TRBV6-5,CASSYTSGLSTDTQYF
TRBJ2-4,TRBV12-3/TRBV12-4,CASSPPRELAKNIQYF
TRBJ2-7,TRBV7-2,CASSFGFPAEQYF
TRBJ2-2,TRBV12-3/TRBV12-4,CASYETGGAIGELFF
TRBJ2-1,TRBV12-3/TRBV12-4,CASSPAVGGNNEQFF
TRBJ2-1,TRBV18,CASSPPGMHEQFF
TRBJ2-7,TRBV25-1,CASSNPGQGHDEQYF
TRBJ1-1,TRBV18,CASSPPDMNTEAFF
TRBJ1-5,TRBV5-1,CASSLAGANQPQHF
TRBJ2-5,TRBV20-1,CSARIADPQETQYF
TRBJ1-2,TRBV10-3,CAIRGFTGNGYTF
TRBJ2-3,TRBV29-1,CSVSGRASDTQYF
TRBJ2-3,TRBV7-8,CASSFSPKDTQYF
TRBJ2-3,TRBV11-2,CASSLDLMRLAASTDTQYF
TRBJ2-3,TRBV6-5,CASSYRLISSGRAEYF
TRBJ1-1,TRBV19,CATQAVWTVNTEAFF
TRBJ2-3,TRBV29-1,CSVTWRTGADTQYF
TRBJ2-7,TRBV20-1,CSARARLATGEQYF
TRBJ1-1,TRBV5-1,CASSLDGGHTEAFF
TRBJ2-5,TRBV12-3/TRBV12-4,CASSLGFQTQYF
TRBJ1-2,TRBV12-3/TRBV12-4,CASSLRGPHGYTF
TRBJ2-2,TRBV10-3,CAIQQGAHTGELFF
TRBJ2-7,TRBV3-1,CASSKLAGGPSEQYF
TRBJ1-2,TRBV12-3/TRBV12-4,CASSTGGADGYTF
TRBJ2-2,TRBV6-1,CASRRQGDTGELFF
TRBJ2-7,TRBV12-3/TRBV12-4,CASSDGVQYF
TRBJ2-1,TRBV9,CASSVARGGPGEQFF
TRBJ2-7,TRBV10-3,CAATGDRRNHYEQYF
TRBJ1-6,TRBV6-5,CASSYSLEGFSYNSPLHF
TRBJ2-1,TRBV6-2/TRBV6-3,CASRGRQGSSYNEQFF
TRBJ2-7,TRBV9,CASSPSRQGEQYF
TRBJ2-5,TRBV9,CASSANRGGHRETQYF
TRBJ1-2,TRBV12-3/TRBV12-4,CAVLNEDSNYGYTF